The 25 T cell receptor beta chains given below trace back to one sample, sequenced in a study of blood T cell repertoires in COVID-19. Only in-frame clones appear in the TCRdb table, and some are missing; sequencing was by immunoSEQ multiplex PCR. Of 250,000 or so clones listed, over 80% are singletons. Material: PBMCs or T cells enriched from blood (not recorded which). Receptors originate from a woman under 40 with acute COVID-19.

V is TRBV30 and J is TRBJ2-3, with D perhaps matching TRBD1 (5 bases). Trimming cost V 7 bases and J 0 bases, with 14 bases left between them. Germline V gives CDR1 GTSNPN, CDR2 SVGIG (reference sequence). The CDR3 sequence is 14 residues long. Here the CDR3 reads CALDSLPSTDTQYF. The CDR3 DNA follows: TGTGCCTTAGACAGTCTTCCTAGCACAGATACGCAGTATTTT.

V usage is TRBV5-6 and J usage is TRBJ1-1; TRBD1 aligns across 12 bases. Losses at the gene ends were 2 bases for V and 7 bases for J; bases not matched to a gene: 6. Germline V CDR1 and CDR2: SGHDT, YYEEEE. This CDR3 is built from 15 residues. Here the CDR3 reads CASSFIGTGGGEAFF. CDR3 nucleotides: TGTGCCAGCAGCTTTATCGGGACAGGGGGCGGTGAAGCTTTCTTT.

This sequence joins TRBV27 and TRBJ2-1; 11 bases are shared with TRBD2. V lost 3 bases and J lost 7; bases outside the gene matches: 5. The CDR3 is 15 amino acids. Germline assignment: CDR1 MNHEY and CDR2 SMNVEV (reference sequence). CDR3 loop: CASSFIAGGHNEQFF. The CDR3 DNA is TGTGCCAGCAGTTTTATAGCGGGAGGGCATAATGAGCAGTTCTTC.

The rearrangement uses TRBV7-8 and TRBJ1-2, with D perhaps matching TRBD1 (6 bases). The germline gives CDR1 SGHVS, CDR2 FQNEAQ. Trimming removed 4 bases from V and 3 bases from J, with 12 bases in between. This CDR3 contains 14 residues. The CDR3 DNA is TGTGCCAGCAGCTCGCAGGGGAACGACTATGGCTACACCTTC. Its translation: CASSSQGNDYGYTF.

CDR3: CASSTTEGRQPQHF. As DNA, the CDR3 is TGTGCCAGTAGTACTACGGAGGGTCGGCAGCCCCAGCATTTT. The rearrangement uses TRBV19 and TRBJ1-5; D unclear. The CDR3 runs 14 residues. The germline V and J ends were trimmed by 4 bases and 7 bases, with 14 bases remaining between them. Germline V gene data show CDR1 as LNHDA and CDR2 as SQIVND (reference sequence).

The chain has TRBV6-5 and TRBJ2-1; TRBD1 is a possible D gene (6 bases). Germline V gene lookup returns CDR1 MNHEY and CDR2 SVGAGI. Trimming removed 8 bases from V and 7 bases from J, with 9 bases in between. The CDR3 length is 11 residues. CDR3 residues: CASFRGNEQFF. CDR3 DNA: TGTGCCAGCTTTAGGGGGAATGAGCAGTTCTTC.

This clone was picked up a small number of times. CDR3 in DNA: TGTGCCAGCAGCCGATCGACAGGCACCTCCTACGAGCAGTACTTC. This translates into CASSRSTGTSYEQYF. The chain combines TRBV3-1 (or the pseudogene TRBV3-2) with TRBJ2-7; D is perhaps TRBD1 (6 bases). Germline-derived CDR1 and CDR2 are LGHDT and YNNKEL (reference sequence). CDR3 size: 15 residues. Trimming took 4 bases from V and 0 from J, leaving 13 bases between them.

This sequence joins TRBV27 and TRBJ2-7; 11 bases are shared with TRBD2. V lost 5 bases to trimming and J lost 3 bases; unmatched junction nucleotides: 6. Germline V gene data show CDR1 as MNHEY and CDR2 as SMNVEV (reference sequence). This CDR3 region has 15 residues. CDR3: CASSPGTSGIYEQYF. CDR3 DNA: TGTGCCAGCAGTCCCGGGACTAGCGGTATCTACGAGCAGTACTTC.

The chain joins TRBV6-2 or TRBV6-3 to TRBJ2-7; the D is unclear. Trimming took 2 bases from V and 1 from J, leaving 9 bases between them. Germline CDR1 is MNHEY and CDR2 is SVGEGT. This CDR3 is built from 14 residues. CDR3 amino acids: CASSYEVGSYEQYF. DNA for the CDR3: TGTGCCAGCAGTTACGAAGTCGGGTCCTACGAGCAGTACTTC.

The V gene is TRBV4-1, the J gene TRBJ2-7; 11 bases agree with TRBD2. Germline-derived CDR1 and CDR2 are MGHRA and YSYEKL. The V gene end was trimmed by 0 bases and the J gene end by 3 bases; junction bases not matched to a gene: 13. This CDR3 spans 19 amino acids. CDR3 in amino acids: CASSQDPLLAGGPDYEQYF. The CDR3 DNA is TGCGCCAGCAGCCAAGATCCCTTATTAGCGGGAGGGCCCGACTACGAGCAGTACTTC.

The V call is TRBV5-1, the J call TRBJ2-3; D is unclear. Trimming pared 6 bases from V and 0 bases from J, leaving 23 bases between. Germline CDR1 reads SGHRS; CDR2 reads YFSETQ. This CDR3 has 18 residues. CDR3 in DNA: TGCGCCAGCAAAATTACTACTACAACCTTCGGGAGCACAGATACGCAGTATTTT. Residues: CASKITTTTFGSTDTQYF.

This chain joins TRBV4-2 and TRBJ2-1; 11 bases are a match to TRBD2. Germline CDR1 reads LGHNA; CDR2 reads YNFKEQ. The CDR3 is 16 amino acids. Trimming at V came to 3 bases and at J to 12 bases, leaving 13 bases not matched to a gene. Here the CDR3 reads CASSQVSGREERAQFF. CDR3 nucleotides: TGTGCCAGCAGCCAGGTTAGCGGGAGGGAGGAAAGAGCGCAGTTCTTC.

V is TRBV7-2 and J is TRBJ2-7; TRBD1 might be the D (6 bases). The V and J ends lost 1 base and 4 bases respectively, with 14 bases between them. The CDR3 is made up of 15 amino acids. Germline loops: CDR1 SGHTA, CDR2 FQGNSA. CDR3 region: CASSLGSGDLYEQYF. CDR3 bases: TGTGCCAGCAGCTTAGGTTCAGGGGATTTATACGAGCAGTACTTC.

The chain carries TRBV7-3 and TRBJ2-2; 8 nucleotides align to TRBD2. Germline loops: CDR1 SGHTA, CDR2 FQGTGA. There are 15 residues in the CDR3. V lost 0 bases, J lost 5 bases, and 2 bases stayed unmatched. CDR3 sequence (DNA): TGTGCCAGCAGCTTAACAGTAGCGGGAACCGGGGAGCTGTTTTTT. As protein: CASSLTVAGTGELFF.

This clone was detected only once. This chain connects TRBV5-1 to TRBJ1-1; 9 nucleotides match TRBD1. The germline V gene encodes CDR1 SGHRS and CDR2 YFSETQ. This CDR3 has 14 residues. Unmatched junction bases numbered 7, after V lost 4 bases and J lost 6 bases. DNA for the CDR3: TGCGCCAGCAGCCCGGACAGGGGTTTCTCTGAAGCTTTCTTT. Protein product: CASSPDRGFSEAFF.

This chain uses TRBV28 with TRBJ1-5, with TRBD1 matching 7 bases. The CDR3 covers 15 residues. With V trimmed by 2 bases and J by 3 bases, 4 bases remained unmatched. CDR1 is MDHEN, CDR2 SYDVKM, per germline. CDR3 protein: CASSLGQGVNQPQHF. The CDR3 bases are TGTGCCAGCAGTTTAGGCCAGGGGGTCAATCAGCCCCAGCATTTT.

The chain recombines TRBV6-5 with TRBJ2-7; D possibly corresponds to TRBD2 (6 bases). Germline values: CDR1 MNHEY, CDR2 SVGAGI. There are 15 residues in the CDR3. V was pared by 0 bases and J by 6 bases, with 15 bases between. CDR3 amino acids: CASSYSAAGLGEQYF. The CDR3 bases are TGTGCCAGCAGTTACTCAGCAGCGGGTCTGGGCGAGCAGTACTTC.

V usage is TRBV28 and J usage is TRBJ2-3; 7 positions agree with TRBD2. Germline CDR1 MDHEN, CDR2 SYDVKM. J lost 3 bases, V lost 3 bases, and 9 bases had no gene match. The CDR3 runs 16 residues. CDR3 sequence: CASSLGRDGRTDTQYF. The DNA for the CDR3 is TGTGCCAGCAGTTTGGGTCGGGACGGGAGGACAGATACGCAGTATTTT.

The chain combines TRBV5-1 with TRBJ1-1; 7 bases fit TRBD1. Losses at the gene ends were 4 bases for V and 3 bases for J; bases not matched to a gene: 12. Looked up from germline, CDR1 is SGHRS and CDR2 is YFSETQ. The CDR3 runs 16 residues. CDR3 sequence reads: CASSGIRQGSDTEAFF. As DNA, the CDR3 is TGCGCCAGCAGCGGAATAAGACAGGGCAGCGACACTGAAGCTTTCTTT.

V is TRBV5-1 and J is TRBJ2-3; TRBD2 is a possible D gene (7 bases). V was shortened by 4 bases and J by 3 bases, with 21 bases between the two germline ends. Germline loops: CDR1 SGHRS, CDR2 YFSETQ. CDR3 size: 17 residues. Written as DNA, the CDR3 is TGCGCCAGCAGCCCACCTCGGGGAGGGGGTAAAACAGATACGCAGTATTTT. Protein: CASSPPRGGGKTDTQYF.

The genes are TRBV7-2 and TRBJ2-7; TRBD2 aligns across 11 bases. This CDR3 comprises 15 residues. The V segment lost 5 bases and the J segment 9 bases; nucleotides outside the gene matches: 12. Germline loops: CDR1 SGHTA, CDR2 FQGNSA. The chain's CDR3 is CASSPGTSGSVGQYF. The DNA for the CDR3 is TGTGCCAGCAGCCCGGGGACTAGCGGATCTGTGGGGCAGTACTTC.

V and J are TRBV29-1 and TRBJ2-2; weak D call: TRBD1 (6 bases). This CDR3 has 15 amino acids. Germline V gene lookup returns CDR1 SQVTM and CDR2 ANQGSEA. V gave up 4 bases and J gave up 3 bases, with 15 bases separating them. The CDR3 sequence: CSVGGPGVDTGELFF. DNA of the CDR3: TGCAGCGTTGGGGGGCCAGGGGTGGACACCGGGGAGCTGTTTTTT.

This sequence joins TRBV24-1 and TRBJ2-1; perhaps TRBD2 as D (6 bases). This CDR3 has 14 residues. Per the germline V gene, CDR1 is KGHDR and CDR2 is SFDVKD. The V end lost 6 bases, the J end lost 8 bases, and 16 bases lay between the germline ends. CDR3 residues: CATSRSGGGDEQFF. DNA of the CDR3: TGTGCCACCAGTAGGAGCGGAGGCGGGGATGAGCAGTTCTTC.

This rearrangement joins TRBV2 to TRBJ2-7; 12 nucleotides line up with TRBD2. V shed 11 bases and J 3 bases; nucleotides not matched to a gene: 2. The germline gives CDR1 SNHLY, CDR2 FYNNEI. The CDR3 totals 12 residues. The CDR3 is CAVTSGSYEQYF. CDR3 nucleotide sequence: TGTGCCGTGACTAGCGGGAGCTACGAGCAGTACTTC.

This clone was seen only a few times. The V and J genes are TRBV24-1 and TRBJ2-2; possible D gene TRBD1, 6 bases. The germline V gene has CDR1 KGHDR and CDR2 SFDVKD. V was clipped by 4 bases and J by 3 bases, with 17 bases between them. This CDR3 spans 17 amino acids. This CDR3 is CATSDPGHATDTGELFF. In DNA form, the CDR3 reads TGTGCCACCAGTGACCCGGGACATGCGACAGACACCGGGGAGCTGTTTTTT.